These 9 T cell receptor beta chains share one sample of origin, sequenced in a study of Graves' ophthalmopathy and Graves' hyperthyroidism. The study amplified TCR beta CDR3 regions using RNA transcripts. Second-round multiplex PCR came after first-round RT-PCR with HTBI primers. Via MiXCR, TCRdb re-called the multiplex PCR reads, giving one row per CDR3 protein. The data hold about 220,000 distinct CDR3 sequences, with roughly 21% observed a single time. Specimen: peripheral blood. The origin of the receptors is a woman between 45 and 65 years old with Graves' ophthalmopathy.

This clonotype came up a few times. The chain couples TRBV7-9 to TRBJ1-5; D perhaps matches TRBD1 (6 bases). CDR3 length: 15 amino acids. Germline CDR1 reads SEHNR; CDR2 reads FQNEAQ (reference sequence). Trimming stripped 5 bases from V and 2 bases from J, with 13 bases between. The CDR3 sequence is CASSPGAGGNQPQHF. DNA for the CDR3: TGTGCCAGCAGCCCAGGGGCGGGCGGCAATCAGCCCCAGCATTTT.

The CDR3, as DNA: TGTGCCAGCAGTGAGAGTGGGCAGCGATCCCAGCATTTT. Translation: CASSESGQRSQHF. The chain joins TRBV6-1 to TRBJ1-5; D not certain. The CDR3 extends over 13 amino acids. Between the trimmed V and J ends, which lost 3 bases and 11 bases, there was a span of 14 bases. CDR1 MNHNS and CDR2 SASEGT come from the germline V gene.

This clonotype occurred many times. The CDR3 region has the DNA TGCAGCGTTGAAGATCGTGGAGGCCTCCAAGAGACCCAGTACTTC. Its translation is CSVEDRGGLQETQYF. The V call is TRBV29-1, the J call TRBJ2-5; possible D gene TRBD2, 5 bases. V shed 0 bases and J shed 1 base, with 12 bases lying between them. The CDR3 covers 15 residues. Germline-derived CDR1 and CDR2 are SQVTM and ANQGSEA.

This clonotype was seen ten or more times. The chain couples TRBV6-5 to TRBJ1-2, with 11 bases fitting TRBD1. There are 14 residues in the CDR3. Per the germline V gene, CDR1 is MNHEY and CDR2 is SVGAGI. V shed 4 bases, J shed 7 bases, and the junction held 5 bases outside the gene matches. The CDR3 DNA follows: TGTGCCAGCAGTTCCCGGGACAGGGGGACTGGCTACACCTTC. This gives the protein CASSSRDRGTGYTF.

This clonotype was detected a few times. This chain links TRBV5-1 with TRBJ2-5; the D gene is possibly TRBD1 (6 bases). The CDR3 extends over 15 amino acids. Trimming left V 4 bases short and J 1 base short, with 14 bases between. Germline-derived CDR1 and CDR2 are SGHRS and YFSETQ. The CDR3 loop is CASSLGGQTQETQYF. The CDR3 region has the DNA TGCGCCAGCAGCCTAGGTGGACAGACCCAAGAGACCCAGTACTTC.

This clonotype was counted at least ten times. This chain's CDR3 is CASSFGWDETQYF. Written as DNA, the CDR3 is TGTGCCAGCAGCTTTGGGTGGGATGAGACCCAGTACTTC. The rearrangement uses TRBV7-6 and TRBJ2-5; D is undetermined. Germline V lookup: CDR1 SGHVS, CDR2 FNYEAQ. The CDR3 covers 13 residues. Trimming took off 3 bases at V and 5 bases at J, with 10 bases between the two ends. The full variable domain, with the rest looked up from reference TRBV7-6 and TRBJ2-5, is GAGVSQSPRYKVTKRGQDVALRCDPISGHVSLYWYRQALGQGPEFLTYFNYEAQQDKSGLPNDRFSAERPEGSISTLTIQRTEQRDSAMYRCASSFGWDETQYFGPGTRLLVL.

J is TRBJ2-3 and V is TRBV5-1, with 11 bases aligning to TRBD1. Germline CDR1 SGHRS, CDR2 YFSETQ. This CDR3 region has 16 residues. Trimming at V came to 4 bases and at J to 2 bases, leaving 6 bases not matched to a gene. CDR3 amino acids: CASSPGDRGATDTQYF. The CDR3 DNA sequence: TGCGCCAGCAGCCCGGGGGACAGGGGGGCCACAGATACGCAGTATTTT.

This chain links TRBV12-3 or TRBV12-4 with TRBJ2-5; D gene unclear. Trimming took off 3 bases at V and 2 bases at J, with 7 bases between the two ends. The CDR3 spans 13 residues. The CDR3 is CASSFDQQETQYF. The CDR3 DNA sequence: TGTGCCAGCAGTTTTGACCAACAAGAGACCCAGTACTTC.

J is TRBJ2-5 and V is TRBV15; the D gene is possibly TRBD2 (6 bases). V dropped 5 bases and J dropped 5 bases, with 15 bases sitting between them. The V gene's germline CDR1 is LNHNV and CDR2 YYDKDF (reference sequence). CDR3 length: 14 amino acids. This CDR3 is CATSESGLAETQYF. DNA for the CDR3: TGTGCCACCAGCGAAAGCGGGCTGGCGGAGACCCAGTACTTC.